This T cell receptor (beta chain) originates from a study of blood T cell repertoires in COVID-19. Study in general: Donors in the United States, Italy and Spain gave samples during acute or convalescent COVID-19. PBMCs, B-cell-depleted T cells, or T cells provided the cDNA or gDNA that made up the material.

Per germline, CDR1 SGHTA and CDR2 FQGNSA. This CDR3 comprises 12 residues. Trimming left V 4 bases short and J 3 bases short, with 3 bases between. In the original processing: Reference gene primers were amplified, and this amplification served to estimate nucleated cell counts. Sequenced by immunoSEQ multiplex PCR; TCRdb stores in-frame clones only, minus some. That table supplies the V and J calls and clone size; D and trimming were determined from the DNA. The repertoire has tens of thousands of clones, 65% to 85% of them found once; the top ten carry over 25%. The sequenced material came from peripheral blood. The chain joins TRBV7-2 to TRBJ2-2; D is ambiguous. The receptor was derived from a human donor in a cohort sampled during active COVID-19. The CDR3 bases are TGTGCCAGCAGCTCGGACACCGGGGAGCTGTTTTTT. This encodes CASSSDTGELFF.